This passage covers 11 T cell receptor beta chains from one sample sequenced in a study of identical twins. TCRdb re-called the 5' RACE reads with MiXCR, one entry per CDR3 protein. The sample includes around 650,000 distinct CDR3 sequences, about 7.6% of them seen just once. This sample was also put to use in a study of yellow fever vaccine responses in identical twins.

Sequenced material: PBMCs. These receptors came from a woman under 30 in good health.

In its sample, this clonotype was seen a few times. The CDR3 is CSGAGFDEQFF. CDR3 coding DNA: TGCAGCGGGGCAGGGTTCGATGAGCAGTTCTTC. The genes are TRBV29-1 and TRBJ2-1, with D tentatively TRBD1 (5 bases). Deletions cut 7 bases from V and 8 bases from J, with 12 bases between. Germline CDR1 and CDR2: SQVTM and ANQGSEA. CDR3 size: 11 residues.

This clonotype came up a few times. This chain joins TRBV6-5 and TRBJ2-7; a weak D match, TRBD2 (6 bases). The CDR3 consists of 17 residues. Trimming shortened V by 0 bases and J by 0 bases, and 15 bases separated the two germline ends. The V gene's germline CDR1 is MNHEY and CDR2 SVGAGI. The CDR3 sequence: CASSYSIIAGSSYEQYF. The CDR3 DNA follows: TGTGCCAGCAGTTACTCGATCATTGCGGGAAGCTCCTACGAGCAGTACTTC.

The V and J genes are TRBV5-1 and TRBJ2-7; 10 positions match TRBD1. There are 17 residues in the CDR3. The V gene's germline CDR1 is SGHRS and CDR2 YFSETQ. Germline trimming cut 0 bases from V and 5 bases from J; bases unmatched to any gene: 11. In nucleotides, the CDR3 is TGCGCCAGCAGCTTGGTCGCGGGACAGGGGATCGGTCACGAGCAGTACTTC. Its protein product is CASSLVAGQGIGHEQYF.

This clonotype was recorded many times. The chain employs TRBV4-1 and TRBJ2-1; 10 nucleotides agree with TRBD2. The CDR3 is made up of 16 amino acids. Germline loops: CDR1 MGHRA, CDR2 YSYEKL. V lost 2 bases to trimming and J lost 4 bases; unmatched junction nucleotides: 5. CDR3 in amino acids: CASSQPIAGGYNEQFF. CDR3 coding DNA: TGCGCCAGCAGCCAACCGATAGCGGGAGGATACAATGAGCAGTTCTTC.

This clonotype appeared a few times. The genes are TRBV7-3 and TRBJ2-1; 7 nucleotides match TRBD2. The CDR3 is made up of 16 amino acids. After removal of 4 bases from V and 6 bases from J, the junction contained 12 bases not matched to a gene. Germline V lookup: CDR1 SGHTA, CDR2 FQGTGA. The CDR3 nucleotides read TGTGCCAGCAGCTCCCAACCGGGAGGCCTTGTCAATGAGCAGTTCTTC. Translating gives CASSSQPGGLVNEQFF.

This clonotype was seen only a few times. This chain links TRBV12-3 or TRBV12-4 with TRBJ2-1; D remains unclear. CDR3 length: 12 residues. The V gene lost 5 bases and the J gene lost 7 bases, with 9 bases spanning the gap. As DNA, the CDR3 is TGTGCCAGCAGTAGTGTCCAAAATGAGCAGTTCTTC. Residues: CASSSVQNEQFF.

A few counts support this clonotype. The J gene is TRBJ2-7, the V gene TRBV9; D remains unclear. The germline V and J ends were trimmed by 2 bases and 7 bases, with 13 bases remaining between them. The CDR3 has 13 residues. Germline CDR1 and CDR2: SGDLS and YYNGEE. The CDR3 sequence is CASSVASFSEQYF. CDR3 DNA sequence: TGTGCCAGCAGCGTCGCGTCCTTCTCGGAGCAGTACTTC.

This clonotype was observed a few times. CDR3 DNA: TGCAGTGCTAGGGACAGAGACACCGGGGAGCTGTTTTTT. It translates to CSARDRDTGELFF. This chain links TRBV20-1 with TRBJ2-2; the D gene is possibly TRBD1 (6 bases). V lost 3 bases and J 3 bases, leaving 8 bases between the germline ends. CDR1 is DFQATT and CDR2 is SNEGSKA in the germline V gene (reference sequence). CDR3 size: 13 residues.

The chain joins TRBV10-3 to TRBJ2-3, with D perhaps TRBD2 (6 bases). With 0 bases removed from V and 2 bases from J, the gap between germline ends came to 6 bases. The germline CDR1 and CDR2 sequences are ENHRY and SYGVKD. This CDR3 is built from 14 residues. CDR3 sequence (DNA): TGTGCCATCAGTGAGTCGGGACTCACAGATACGCAGTATTTT. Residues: CAISESGLTDTQYF.

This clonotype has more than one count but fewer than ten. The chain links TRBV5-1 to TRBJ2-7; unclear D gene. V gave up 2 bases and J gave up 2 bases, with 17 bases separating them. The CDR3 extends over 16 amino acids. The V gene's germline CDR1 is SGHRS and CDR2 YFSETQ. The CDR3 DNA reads TGCGCCAGCAGCTTAAGTTTTGGTAGAGAGACCTACGAGCAGTACTTC. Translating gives CASSLSFGRETYEQYF.

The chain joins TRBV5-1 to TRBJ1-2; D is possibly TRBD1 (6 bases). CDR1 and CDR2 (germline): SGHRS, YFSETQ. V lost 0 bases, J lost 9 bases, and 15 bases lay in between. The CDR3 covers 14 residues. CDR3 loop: CASSLEPTGTRYTF. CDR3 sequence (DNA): TGCGCCAGCAGCTTGGAACCGACAGGTACGCGCTACACCTTC.